This record covers a single T cell receptor (beta chain). The data stem from a study of identical twins' blood T cells. CDR3 length equals 13 residues. The V and J ends lost 2 bases and 7 bases respectively, with 11 bases between them. From the 5' RACE reads, TCRdb called clonotypes with MiXCR, one entry per CDR3 protein. The table lists over a thousand distinct CDR3 sequences, over 75% of them singletons. The TCR originated in a woman between 18 and 49 years old in good health. V gene TRBV12-3 or TRBV12-4 combines with J gene TRBJ1-1; D perhaps matches TRBD1 (6 bases). The sample was PBMCs. CDR3 amino acids: CASSLNRVGEAFF. The CDR3 bases are TGTGCCAGCAGTTTAAACAGGGTGGGTGAAGCTTTCTTT.